A single T cell receptor beta chain is shown here with its context. Its target is unknown. The protocol was immunoSEQ multiplex PCR, while the TCRdb copy is restricted to in-frame clones and leaves out a portion. The sample contains some 41,000 clones, approximately 86% of which appear only once. The sample belongs to a study of OX40 agonist ivuxolimab in advanced cancers. The study's findings and limits: In general, CD8+ T cells held more expanded clones than CD4+ did, on average.

The sample in question was CD4+ or CD8+ T cells sorted from blood, obtained in a trial of the OX40 agonist ivuxolimab. The sequence came from an adult with an advanced solid tumor such as melanoma, head and neck, liver or kidney cancer.

In DNA form, the CDR3 reads TGTGCCAGCAGCATCGACCCAGGGAGGAATTCACCCCTCCACTTT. Translation gives CASSIDPGRNSPLHF. V and J are TRBV5-6 and TRBJ1-6; weak D call: TRBD1 (5 bases). Trimming left V 4 bases short and J 7 bases short, with 15 bases between. This CDR3 spans 15 amino acids. Germline V CDR1 and CDR2: SGHDT, YYEEEE. Complete variable domain (other parts from reference TRBV5-6 and TRBJ1-6): DAGVTQSPTHLIKTRGQQVTLRCSPKSGHDTVSWYQQALGQGPQFIFQYYEEEERQRGNFPDRFSGHQFPNYSSELNVNALLLGDSALYLCASSIDPGRNSPLHFGNGTRLTVT.